The TCR beta chain under discussion was sequenced for a study of glioma-infiltrating T cells. Using RNA template, CDR3s of TCR alpha and beta were amplified with iRepertoire arm-PCR. TCRdb re-analysed the multiplex PCR reads in MiXCR, keeping a single row per CDR3 protein. The profile shows 300,000 to 400,000 distinct CDR3 sequences, around 45% of them singletons. V was pared by 0 bases and J by 2 bases, with 13 bases between. Germline V gene lookup returns CDR1 DFQATT and CDR2 SNEGSKA (reference sequence). The CDR3 extends over 15 amino acids. This clonotype was counted a few times. The origin of this receptor is a human donor with low-grade glioma or glioblastoma, undergoing nonglioma brain surgery, or in good health (not recorded which). What was sequenced was glioma tissue, nonneoplastic brain tissue, or PBMCs (not recorded which). The chain is built from TRBV20-1 and TRBJ1-2; D unclear. CDR3 nucleotide sequence: TGCAGTGCTAGAGATATCCAGGTCCTGAACTATGGCTACACCTTC. Its translation is CSARDIQVLNYGYTF.